These T cell receptor beta chains were read from a single sample in a study of cytomegalovirus exposure and HLA in healthy donors. Assay: immunoSEQ multiplex PCR; the TCRdb copy retains only in-frame clones and omits some. The sample records about 130,000 clones, around 71% being singletons. Sample: PBMCs. These receptors originate from a woman aged 55-70 years in good health and CMV-seropositive. Each CDR3 is given with its conserved first and last residue. The D gene is left open where the match is weak. The size field is filled for only some rows; it gives once, few, many or a size class.

v_call,clone_size,d_call,j_call,cdr3_aa,cdr3_nt
TRBV9,.,.,TRBJ1-1,CASSVDARLNTEAFF,TGTGCCAGCAGCGTAGACGCCAGGCTGAACACTGAAGCTTTCTTT
TRBV15,few,TRBD1,TRBJ1-1,CATSRGQGDEAFF,TGTGCCACCAGCAGAGGACAGGGGGATGAAGCTTTCTTT
TRBV28,.,.,TRBJ1-1,CALKGVMNTEAFF,TGTGCCCTCAAGGGGGTAATGAACACTGAAGCTTTCTTT
TRBV7-2,.,.,TRBJ1-5,CASSPDRNSNQPQHF,TGTGCCAGCAGCCCCGACAGAAATAGCAATCAGCCCCAGCATTTT
TRBV5-1,.,TRBD1,TRBJ1-2,CASSLGTGGKAYGYTF,TGCGCCAGCAGCTTAGGGACAGGGGGCAAGGCCTATGGCTACACCTTC
TRBV19,.,TRBD2,TRBJ2-3,CASSMAHAIRGADTQYF,TGTGCCAGTAGTATGGCCCATGCGATCCGGGGGGCAGATACGCAGTATTTT
TRBV2,.,.,TRBJ1-3,CASSERGFSGNTIYF,TGTGCCAGCAGTGAAAGGGGTTTCTCTGGAAACACCATATATTTT
TRBV7-9,.,TRBD1,TRBJ1-5,CASSIGTGNNQPQHF,TGTGCCAGCAGCATCGGGACAGGGAATAATCAGCCCCAGCATTTT
TRBV7-9,.,.,TRBJ2-7,CASSPRGSSYEQYF,TGTGCCAGCAGCCCTCGGGGATCATCCTACGAGCAGTACTTC
TRBV7-3,.,TRBD2,TRBJ2-3,CASSPVVAGTLDTQYF,TGTGCCAGCAGCCCTGTGGTAGCGGGGACGTTAGATACGCAGTATTTT
TRBV5-1,few,TRBD1,TRBJ2-7,CASSTRTGTYEQYF,TGCGCCAGCAGCACTCGGACAGGGACCTACGAGCAGTACTTC
TRBV6-5,.,TRBD1,TRBJ1-2,CASSYSKTGGSYGYTF,TGTGCCAGCAGTTACTCGAAGACAGGGGGCAGCTATGGCTACACCTTC
TRBV7-2,.,TRBD1,TRBJ1-6,CASSFGQGILSPLHF,TGTGCCAGCAGCTTTGGACAGGGGATTCTCTCACCCCTCCACTTT
TRBV5-1,.,TRBD1,TRBJ2-4,CASSWGQGQNIQYF,TGCGCCAGCAGCTGGGGACAGGGACAAAACATTCAGTACTTC
TRBV7-6,.,TRBD1,TRBJ1-1,CASSHGTGGPTEAFF,TGTGCCAGCAGCCACGGGACAGGGGGCCCCACTGAAGCTTTCTTT
TRBV18,.,TRBD1,TRBJ1-1,CASSLLEGTGVEAFF,TGTGCCAGCTCTCTTCTAGAAGGGACAGGGGTTGAAGCTTTCTTT
TRBV7-3,.,TRBD1,TRBJ2-7,CASSQGTGRSYEQYF,TGTGCCAGCAGCCAAGGGACAGGCCGTTCCTACGAGCAGTACTTC
TRBV6-5,.,.,TRBJ1-2,CASSSVGVVGGYTF,TGTGCCAGCAGCTCCGTAGGGGTGGTGGGCGGCTACACCTTC
TRBV6-5,.,.,TRBJ1-1,CASNLWGGTEAFF,TGTGCCAGCAACCTCTGGGGGGGCACTGAAGCTTTCTTT
TRBV4-2,.,TRBD1,TRBJ1-2,CASSQATGGVGYTF,TGTGCCAGCAGCCAAGCTACAGGGGGCGTAGGCTACACCTTC
TRBV19,.,TRBD1,TRBJ2-2,CASSAWGQGMATGELFF,TGTGCCAGTAGTGCCTGGGGACAGGGGATGGCCACCGGGGAGCTGTTTTTT
TRBV11-1,.,TRBD1,TRBJ2-7,CASSPDRGYEQYF,TGTGCCAGCAGCCCCGACAGGGGCTACGAGCAGTACTTC
TRBV9,once,.,TRBJ2-7,CASSVEATGPYEQYF,TGTGCCAGCAGCGTAGAAGCTACTGGTCCCTACGAGCAGTACTTC
TRBV6-5,.,.,TRBJ1-1,CASSAEADNEAFF,TGTGCCAGCAGTGCGGAGGCGGATAATGAAGCTTTCTTT
TRBV11-2,.,.,TRBJ2-7,CASSFDTYEQYF,TGTGCCAGCAGCTTTGACACCTACGAGCAGTACTTC
TRBV14,.,.,TRBJ1-1,CASSQIGQTGEAFF,TGTGCCAGCAGCCAGATAGGACAGACCGGTGAAGCTTTCTTT
TRBV5-4,few,TRBD2,TRBJ2-2,CASNPGGRGHTGELFF,TGTGCCAGCAACCCGGGGGGTCGTGGGCACACCGGGGAGCTGTTTTTT
TRBV18,.,.,TRBJ2-7,CASSPPSGTYEQYF,TGTGCCAGCTCACCACCGTCGGGAACCTACGAGCAGTACTTC
TRBV2,.,TRBD1,TRBJ1-5,CASTGTGANQPQHF,TGTGCCAGCACCGGGACAGGGGCTAATCAGCCCCAGCATTTT
TRBV5-4,few,TRBD1,TRBJ2-1,CASAGTGDYNEQFF,TGTGCCAGCGCCGGAACAGGGGACTACAATGAGCAGTTCTTC
TRBV4-1,few,.,TRBJ1-5,CASSQGGEPQHF,TGCGCCAGCAGCCAAGGGGGCGAGCCCCAGCATTTT
TRBV27,few,TRBD1,TRBJ2-7,CASSFGTGYEQYF,TGTGCCAGCAGTTTCGGGACAGGGTACGAGCAGTACTTC
TRBV19,.,TRBD1,TRBJ1-2,CASTPGQGGYGYTF,TGTGCCAGTACCCCGGGACAGGGAGGGTATGGCTACACCTTC
TRBV5-5,.,.,TRBJ1-6,CASSVNRESPLHF,TGTGCCAGCAGCGTTAACAGGGAATCACCCCTCCACTTT
TRBV13,few,.,TRBJ1-1,CASSSLGGNTEAFF,TGTGCCAGCAGCTCCCTCGGGGGGAACACTGAAGCTTTCTTT
TRBV7-6,few,TRBD2,TRBJ2-1,CASSQSTSGEYNEQFF,TGTGCCAGCAGCCAATCCACTAGCGGGGAATACAATGAGCAGTTCTTC
TRBV6-5,.,.,TRBJ1-6,CASSSTGHTLHF,TGTGCCAGCAGCTCCACTGGACATACCCTCCACTTT
TRBV18,.,.,TRBJ1-5,CASSPGQNNQPQHF,TGTGCCAGCTCACCAGGGCAGAACAATCAGCCCCAGCATTTT
TRBV10-3,.,.,TRBJ1-3,CAISSGVTGNTIYF,TGTGCCATCAGCTCGGGGGTTACTGGAAACACCATATATTTT
TRBV5-4,.,TRBD1,TRBJ2-7,CASSFGTGGKWFSFEQYF,TGTGCCAGCAGCTTCGGGACAGGGGGTAAATGGTTCTCGTTCGAGCAGTACTTC